This T cell receptor beta chain was identified during a study of blood T cell dynamics during melanoma immunotherapy. Study-level background: Standard first-line treatment here was pembrolizumab or nivolumab plus ipilimumab in metastatic melanoma. Study outcomes and limitations: Whether repertoire-driving clones were melanoma-specific could not be determined.

V shed 4 bases and J 1 base; nucleotides not matched to a gene: 9. CDR1 and CDR2 from the germline V gene are SQVTM and ANQGSEA. This CDR3 is 15 amino acids long. DNA loading was fixed at roughly 0.35 ug for all bulk PBMC samples. Profiling relied on immunoSEQ multiplex PCR, and the TCRdb table lists in-frame clones only, not all of them. The sample carries some 9,800 clones, around 87% recorded once. The time point is: pre-treatment baseline. One draw preceded checkpoint blockade; another followed its first cycle at week 3. For this clone: The target antigen is unknown.

J is TRBJ1-1 and V is TRBV29-1; 7 nucleotides agree with TRBD1. The sequence was obtained from a human donor with melanoma. Here the sequenced sample was blood, taken from a patient treated with checkpoint blockade. The CDR3 loop reads CSVVFRGRRNTEAFF. The CDR3 coding sequence is TGCAGCGTTGTATTTAGGGGGCGAAGGAACACTGAAGCTTTCTTT.